The rows below give T cell receptor beta chains drawn from one sample of a study of monozygotic twins with inflammatory bowel disease. TCRdb reprocessed the 5' RACE reads and keeps a single row for each CDR3 protein, giving no DNA. This sample contains fewer than 550,000 distinct CDR3 sequences. The sequenced sample consisted of blood. These receptors were obtained from a human donor with ulcerative colitis or Crohn's disease, or a healthy co-twin of an affected twin (not recorded which). CDR3s include the opening cysteine and the closing phenylalanine or tryptophan. The order of the fields is J gene, V gene, CDR3 protein.

j_call: TRBJ2-1; v_call: TRBV24-1; cdr3_aa: CATSDYSGGKQFF
j_call: TRBJ1-6; v_call: TRBV4-1; cdr3_aa: CASSAPGYYNSPLHF
j_call: TRBJ1-5; v_call: TRBV30; cdr3_aa: CAWSVGPQQPQHF
j_call: TRBJ1-4; v_call: TRBV5-1; cdr3_aa: CASSLTGDSTNEKLFF
j_call: TRBJ1-3; v_call: TRBV18; cdr3_aa: CASSPTGSQVGNTIYF
j_call: TRBJ2-2; v_call: TRBV12-3/TRBV12-4; cdr3_aa: CASSPGAPGEAGELFF
j_call: TRBJ2-6; v_call: TRBV18; cdr3_aa: CASSPLPQLGSGANVLTF
j_call: TRBJ1-6; v_call: TRBV5-1; cdr3_aa: CASSLSGAGDSPLHF
j_call: TRBJ2-5; v_call: TRBV20-1; cdr3_aa: CSALGPGETQYF
j_call: TRBJ2-5; v_call: TRBV5-1; cdr3_aa: CASSLAPRSETQYF
j_call: TRBJ2-3; v_call: TRBV9; cdr3_aa: CASSASSGGLDTQYF
j_call: TRBJ1-4; v_call: TRBV5-6; cdr3_aa: CASSSPGQGGDEKLFF
j_call: TRBJ2-7; v_call: TRBV27; cdr3_aa: CARTSRGLYEQYF
j_call: TRBJ2-5; v_call: TRBV7-9; cdr3_aa: CASSLVEIQETQYF
j_call: TRBJ2-6; v_call: TRBV12-5; cdr3_aa: CASGTTGSGANVLTF
j_call: TRBJ2-3; v_call: TRBV4-2; cdr3_aa: CASSQEVGVLADTQYF
j_call: TRBJ1-5; v_call: TRBV29-1; cdr3_aa: CSVTGGEGQPQHF
j_call: TRBJ2-3; v_call: TRBV4-1; cdr3_aa: CASSQDGITRTDTQYF
j_call: TRBJ2-5; v_call: TRBV9; cdr3_aa: CASSSGRLKETQYF
j_call: TRBJ2-3; v_call: TRBV29-1; cdr3_aa: CSVEPTSADTQYF
j_call: TRBJ2-1; v_call: TRBV3-1; cdr3_aa: CASSQDTVNEQFF
j_call: TRBJ2-1; v_call: TRBV5-1; cdr3_aa: CASSLDSSGRRHEQFF
j_call: TRBJ2-1; v_call: TRBV29-1; cdr3_aa: CSVELLAKSYNEQFF
j_call: TRBJ1-1; v_call: TRBV11-2; cdr3_aa: CASSLGYRGVTEAFF
j_call: TRBJ1-2; v_call: TRBV2; cdr3_aa: CASSEDLNYGYTF
j_call: TRBJ2-2; v_call: TRBV7-2; cdr3_aa: CACSSRRIPTGELFF
j_call: TRBJ2-3; v_call: TRBV4-2; cdr3_aa: CASSLSGAGGTDTQYF
j_call: TRBJ2-3; v_call: TRBV7-9; cdr3_aa: CASSFGQDYTDTQYF
j_call: TRBJ1-6; v_call: TRBV7-2; cdr3_aa: CASSTGQGANSPLHF
j_call: TRBJ2-3; v_call: TRBV3-1; cdr3_aa: CASSTRQGGSTDTQYF
j_call: TRBJ2-7; v_call: TRBV10-3; cdr3_aa: CAISDGGGPYEQYF
j_call: TRBJ2-2; v_call: TRBV5-6; cdr3_aa: CASSLLYGAGELFF
j_call: TRBJ1-4; v_call: TRBV5-4; cdr3_aa: CASGTDATNEKLFF
j_call: TRBJ1-1; v_call: TRBV19; cdr3_aa: CASSMGAAEAFF
j_call: TRBJ1-2; v_call: TRBV2; cdr3_aa: CASRLTGAYGYTF
j_call: TRBJ1-1; v_call: TRBV7-9; cdr3_aa: CASSPVEGEAFF
j_call: TRBJ2-6; v_call: TRBV19; cdr3_aa: CATKDRANVLTF